This record looks at one T cell receptor (beta chain) sequence and its context. Germline values: CDR1 MGHRA, CDR2 YSYEKL. The CDR3 length is 16 residues. V lost 4 bases to trimming and J lost 6 bases; unmatched junction nucleotides: 13. This sample is drawn from a study of blood T cell repertoires in COVID-19. This table comes from immunoSEQ multiplex PCR, and its TCRdb copy is limited to in-frame clones, with some not included. This table holds hundreds of thousands of clones, about nine tenths found once. Sequenced: PBMCs or T cells enriched from blood (not recorded which). The chain links TRBV4-1 to TRBJ2-7; 9 nucleotides align to TRBD1. The clonotype comes from a man in his late teens or twenties who had recovered from COVID-19. DNA for the CDR3: TGCGCCAGCAGCCTAGTTACTAGGGGACAGGGTCTCGAGCAGTACTTC. Amino acid sequence: CASSLVTRGQGLEQYF.